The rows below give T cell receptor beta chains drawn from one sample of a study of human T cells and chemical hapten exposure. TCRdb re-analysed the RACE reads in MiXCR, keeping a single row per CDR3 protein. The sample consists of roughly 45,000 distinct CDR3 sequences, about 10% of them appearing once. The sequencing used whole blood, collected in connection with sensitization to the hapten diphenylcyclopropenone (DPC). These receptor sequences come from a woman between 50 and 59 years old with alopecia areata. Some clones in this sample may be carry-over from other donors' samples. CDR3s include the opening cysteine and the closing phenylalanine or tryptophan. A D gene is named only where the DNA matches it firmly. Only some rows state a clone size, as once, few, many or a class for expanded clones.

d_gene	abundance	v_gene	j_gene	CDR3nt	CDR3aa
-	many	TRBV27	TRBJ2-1	TGTGCCAGCAGTTTAAGGCCCGTAAACGAGCAGTTCTTC	CASSLRPVNEQFF
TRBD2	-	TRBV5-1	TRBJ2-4	TGCGCCAGCAGCTGGGGGACTAGCGGGAGTTTGCTAAATTTAGCCAAAAACATTCAGTACTTC	CASSWGTSGSLLNLAKNIQYF
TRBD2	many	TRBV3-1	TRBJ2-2	TGTGCCAGCAGCCCTGGGTTGGTAGCGGGGAACACCGGGGAGCTGTTTTTT	CASSPGLVAGNTGELFF
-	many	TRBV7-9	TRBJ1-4	TGTGCCAGCACTGAACTGCCGGGGGCAACTAATGAAAAACTGTTTTTT	CASTELPGATNEKLFF
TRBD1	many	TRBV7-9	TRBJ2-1	TGTGCCAGCAGCCCTCCCCGGGACAGACCCTACAATGAGCAGTTCTTC	CASSPPRDRPYNEQFF
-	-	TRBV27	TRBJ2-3	TGTGCCAGCAGACGGACAGCCACAGATACGCAGTATTTT	CASRRTATDTQYF
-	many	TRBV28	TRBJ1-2	TGTGCCAGCAGTTCCACCGGGACCAACTATGGCTACACCTTC	CASSSTGTNYGYTF
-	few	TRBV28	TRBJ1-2	TGTGCCAGCAGTTCTGATACGACGGCCAACTATGGCTACACCTTC	CASSSDTTANYGYTF
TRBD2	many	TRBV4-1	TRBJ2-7	TGCGCCAGCAGCCAAGATCGGGGACTAGCGGGAGGCCTAACCTACGAGCAGTACTTC	CASSQDRGLAGGLTYEQYF
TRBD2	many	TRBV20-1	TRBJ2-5	TGCAGTGCCGAGAGTTTGGTTGCTAGCGGAGAGACCCAGTACTTC	CSAESLVASGETQYF
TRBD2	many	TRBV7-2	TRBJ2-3	TGTGCCAGTGGAAGGTGGGGAGCGGGAGGAACAGATACGCAGTATTTT	CASGRWGAGGTDTQYF
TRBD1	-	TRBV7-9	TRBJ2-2	TGTGCCAGCGCTTCCCAGGGGGCAACCGGGGAGCTGTTTTTT	CASASQGATGELFF